Shown below are 21 T cell receptor beta chains from a single sample sequenced in a study of identical twins. TCRdb re-derived calls from the 5' RACE reads in MiXCR, one entry per CDR3 protein. Here the sample spans hundreds of thousands of distinct CDR3 sequences, roughly 12% being singletons. These data also featured in a second study, about yellow fever vaccine responses in identical twins.

The sequencing sample was made of CD8+ T cells sorted from blood. These receptor sequences come from a woman younger than 35 in good health.

This clonotype turned up a few times. The V and J genes are TRBV12-3 or TRBV12-4 and TRBJ2-5; 8 bases map to TRBD1. The CDR3 is 14 amino acids. After removal of 4 bases from V and 2 bases from J, the junction contained 3 bases not matched to a gene. The CDR3 here is CASSSWDRQETQYF. The CDR3 coding sequence is TGTGCCAGCAGTTCATGGGACAGGCAAGAGACCCAGTACTTC.

This clonotype was observed at least ten times. V gene TRBV5-1 combines with J gene TRBJ2-1, with TRBD1 as a possible D gene (5 bases). Trimming took 3 bases from V and 1 from J, leaving 11 bases between them. The CDR3 has 15 residues. Germline CDR1 SGHRS, CDR2 YFSETQ. The CDR3 DNA reads as TGCGCCAGCAGCTACGACAGCCTATCCTACAATGAGCAGTTCTTC. Its translation: CASSYDSLSYNEQFF.

In this sample, this clonotype turned up many times. This chain links TRBV20-1 with TRBJ1-5; the D gene is possibly TRBD1 (5 bases). Trimming removed 0 bases at V and 7 bases at J, with 16 bases between. Germline V gene lookup returns CDR1 DFQATT and CDR2 SNEGSKA (reference sequence). This CDR3 is 15 amino acids long. DNA of the CDR3: TGCAGTGCTAGAGATCAGGGCAGGGAGGCACAGCCCCAGCATTTT. Translation gives CSARDQGREAQPQHF.

The sample holds many counts of this clonotype. The rearrangement uses TRBV12-3 or TRBV12-4 and TRBJ2-1; D not certain. Trimming left V 2 bases short and J 3 bases short, with 11 bases between. The CDR3 has 15 amino acids. Written as DNA, the CDR3 is TGTGCCAGCAGTTTATCCTGGACGAGCTACAATGAGCAGTTCTTC. Translated, it gives CASSLSWTSYNEQFF.

This clonotype was seen more than once but under ten times. The chain has TRBV16 and TRBJ1-2; perhaps TRBD1 as D (6 bases). The germline gives CDR1 KGHSY, CDR2 FQNENV. V lost 2 bases to trimming and J lost 8 bases, with 12 bases between them. CDR3 length: 13 residues. The CDR3 DNA sequence: TGTGCCAGCAGCCAAACACCAGGGGACGGCTACACCTTC. It translates to CASSQTPGDGYTF. The variable domain in full, with the rest retrieved from reference TRBV16 and TRBJ1-2, is GEEVAQTPKHLVRGEGQKAKLYCAPIKGHSYVFWYQQVLKNEFKFLISFQNENVFDETGMPKERFSAKCLPNSPCSLEIQATKLEDSAVYFCASSQTPGDGYTFGSGTRLTVV.

This clonotype was recorded a few times. This rearrangement joins TRBV20-1 to TRBJ2-1; the match to TRBD2 covers 10 bases. Per germline, CDR1 DFQATT and CDR2 SNEGSKA (reference sequence). The trim removed 3 bases at V and 7 bases at J, leaving 6 bases unmatched. The length of the CDR3 is 14 residues. CDR3 nucleotides: TGCAGTGCTAGTTCTAGCGGGAGTGTGAATGAGCAGTTCTTC. This translates into CSASSSGSVNEQFF.

The chain couples TRBV9 to TRBJ2-7, with 9 positions matching TRBD2. Germline CDR1 reads SGDLS; CDR2 reads YYNGEE. J was trimmed by 3 bases and V by 0 bases; bases with no gene match: 4. The CDR3 is 15 amino acids. CDR3 DNA: TGTGCCAGCAGCGTAGTCGCTAGCGGGGACTACGAGCAGTACTTC. It codes for CASSVVASGDYEQYF.

This clonotype was picked up a small number of times. The V gene is TRBV12-3 or TRBV12-4, the J gene TRBJ1-6; D uncertain. V was clipped by 1 base and J by 10 bases, with 14 bases between them. CDR3 length: 15 amino acids. The DNA of the CDR3 is TGTGCCAGCAGTTTAGGTCTGCTGGGGAAATCACCCCTCCACTTT. Protein sequence: CASSLGLLGKSPLHF.

This clonotype was counted only a few times. This sequence joins TRBV6-4 and TRBJ2-3, with D perhaps given as TRBD1 or TRBD2 (5 bases each). The V end lost 2 bases, the J end lost 8 bases, and 11 bases lay between the germline ends. CDR3 length: 13 amino acids. CDR1 MRHNA and CDR2 SNTAGT come from the germline V gene. Here the CDR3 reads CASSDTERGTQYF. DNA for the CDR3: TGTGCCAGCAGTGACACTGAGAGGGGTACGCAGTATTTT.

This clonotype was seen only a few times. The chain uses TRBV20-1 and TRBJ2-5; the match to TRBD1 covers 8 bases. Germline values: CDR1 DFQATT, CDR2 SNEGSKA (reference sequence). J lost 5 bases, V lost 3 bases, and 11 bases had no gene match. The CDR3 length is 15 residues. The CDR3 protein is CSARDRVASWETQYF. CDR3 DNA sequence: TGCAGTGCTAGGGACAGGGTAGCGAGTTGGGAGACCCAGTACTTC.

This clonotype came up a few times. This sequence joins TRBV5-6 and TRBJ2-7; 11 bases are shared with TRBD2. V was clipped by 4 bases and J by 4 bases; unmatched bases: 4. The CDR3 is 14 residues long. CDR1 and CDR2 (germline): SGHDT, YYEEEE. CDR3 in amino acids: CASSMTSGVYEQYV. DNA of the CDR3: TGTGCCAGCAGCATGACTAGCGGGGTGTACGAGCAGTACGTC.

This clonotype came up once. V gene TRBV12-3 or TRBV12-4 combines with J gene TRBJ1-1, with D unclear. This CDR3 is 15 amino acids long. V was clipped by 2 bases and J by 3 bases, with 13 bases between them. This CDR3 is CASSLSSRLDTEAFF. CDR3 sequence (DNA): TGTGCCAGCAGTTTATCGTCCAGGCTGGACACTGAAGCTTTCTTT.

The chain recombines TRBV24-1 with TRBJ2-1; D could derive from TRBD1 or TRBD2 (5 bases each). CDR3 size: 13 residues. Germline assignment: CDR1 KGHDR and CDR2 SFDVKD. V was shortened by 1 base and J by 6 bases, with 6 bases between the two germline ends. CDR3 sequence reads: CATSDFGANEQFF. CDR3 nucleotides: TGTGCCACCAGTGATTTCGGGGCCAATGAGCAGTTCTTC.

This clonotype came up many times. The CDR3 coding sequence is TGCAGCGTTGGACCGACAGGGCCGAACCTGTACCCGCAGTATTTT. It encodes CSVGPTGPNLYPQYF. V and J are TRBV29-1 and TRBJ2-3; 7 positions match TRBD1. V dropped 4 bases and J dropped 10; count of bases not matched to a gene: 17. CDR3 length: 15 residues. Germline CDR1 is SQVTM and CDR2 is ANQGSEA.

The chain carries TRBV12-3 or TRBV12-4 and TRBJ2-5, with 8 positions matching TRBD1. The CDR3 totals 14 residues. V dropped 7 bases and J dropped 2; count of bases not matched to a gene: 6. The CDR3 DNA reads TGTGCCAGCAACCTCGGACAGGGACAAGAGACCCAGTACTTC. This codes for CASNLGQGQETQYF.

The CDR3 DNA follows: TGTGCCAGCAGCTCCCGGAGCGGGGACTCCTACGAGCAGTACTTC. Translated, it gives CASSSRSGDSYEQYF. V is TRBV9 and J is TRBJ2-7, with TRBD2 identical over 7 bases. This CDR3 is built from 15 residues. The J segment lost 0 bases and the V segment lost 4 bases, leaving 7 bases of the junction unmatched. Looked up from germline, CDR1 is SGDLS and CDR2 is YYNGEE.

This clonotype appeared a few times. The rearrangement uses TRBV12-3 or TRBV12-4 and TRBJ2-1, with 9 bases lining up with TRBD1. The length of the CDR3 is 14 residues. Unmatched junction bases numbered 8, after V lost 5 bases and J lost 9 bases. Here the CDR3 DNA reads TGTGCCAGCAGTGGGGGGACAGGGTCTGGTGAGCAGTTCTTC. Translated: CASSGGTGSGEQFF.

The rearrangement joins TRBV11-1 to TRBJ2-1; no clear D. This CDR3 spans 13 amino acids. V dropped 2 bases and J dropped 10 bases, with 12 bases sitting between them. Germline-derived CDR1 and CDR2 are SGHAT and FQDESV (reference sequence). CDR3 region: CASSLSGKREQFF. As DNA, the CDR3 is TGTGCCAGCAGCTTATCAGGAAAAAGGGAGCAGTTCTTC.

The V call is TRBV19, the J call TRBJ2-2; a possible D gene is TRBD2 (5 bases). The CDR3 is made up of 14 amino acids. Trimming took 3 bases from V and 1 from J, leaving 6 bases between them. Germline V lookup: CDR1 LNHDA, CDR2 SQIVND (reference sequence). CDR3: CASSIRENTGELFF. The CDR3 bases are TGTGCCAGTAGTATCCGGGAGAACACCGGGGAGCTGTTTTTT. Using reference TRBV19 and TRBJ2-2 for the parts outside the CDR3, the full variable domain is DGGITQSPKYLFRKEGQNVTLSCEQNLNHDAMYWYRQDPGQGLRLIYYSQIVNDFQKGDIAEGYSVSREKKESFPLTVTSAQKNPTAFYLCASSIRENTGELFFGEGSRLTVL.

The table lists this clonotype with a few counts. This chain links TRBV6-4 with TRBJ2-2; D call uncertain. This CDR3 region has 14 residues. The V gene lost 5 bases and the J gene lost 5 bases, with 12 bases spanning the gap. Germline V gene lookup returns CDR1 MRHNA and CDR2 SNTAGT. CDR3 in amino acids: CASSISTETGELFF. The CDR3 DNA sequence: TGTGCCAGCAGTATTTCTACCGAGACCGGGGAGCTGTTTTTT.

This clonotype has a handful of counts. The chain links TRBV27 to TRBJ2-1, with TRBD1 matching 10 bases. The CDR3 is 15 residues long. J gave up 9 bases and V 4 bases, and 9 bases lay outside the gene matches. Germline V gene lookup returns CDR1 MNHEY and CDR2 SMNVEV (reference sequence). Here the CDR3 DNA reads TGTGCCAGCAGTTCCACCGGGACAGGGGTGGGTGAGCAGTTCTTC. It is translated as CASSSTGTGVGEQFF.